Given below is one T cell receptor (beta chain) in context. The data originate from a study of blood T cell repertoires in COVID-19. From germline, CDR1 is SGHNT and CDR2 YYREEE (reference sequence). This CDR3 is 16 amino acids long. The ends lost 3 bases at V and 8 bases at J; junction bases unmatched: 16. In the original workflow: Estimation of nucleated cell counts was performed using reference gene primer amplification. Clones were read by immunoSEQ multiplex PCR, and TCRdb kept only the in-frame ones, dropping some. For V, J and clone size, that table is used; D and trimming come from the DNA. The sample lists 650,000 to 800,000 clones, 75% to 90% occurring once.

The sequencing input was peripheral blood. The chain couples TRBV5-4 to TRBJ1-2, with TRBD1 identical over 7 bases. The TCR sequence derives from a woman under 30 with acute or convalescent COVID-19. CDR3 residues: CASSSDRTGQRGGYTF. In nucleotides, the CDR3 is TGTGCCAGCAGCTCTGACAGGACAGGTCAACGGGGAGGCTACACCTTC.